This TCR beta chain originates from a study of T cell repertoires in cytomegalovirus infection. In the study overall: In public TCR beta signatures, there were indications of both CMV infection and matching HLA type.

Trimming removed 1 base from V and 7 bases from J, with 11 bases in between. The CDR3 contains 14 residues. CDR1 is SGHVS and CDR2 is FNYEAQ in the germline V gene. General observations from the study: The ex vivo response showed dominance by HLA-C-restricted CMV-specific TCR beta clonotypes. The cumulative frequency of public TCR beta families identified carriers of CMV plus the relevant HLA.

Ten or more counts support this clonotype. Its antigen remains unidentified. TCRdb fed the reads into MiXCR, producing one record per CDR3 protein. The sample comprises approximately 250,000 distinct CDR3 sequences, about 23% of which are singletons, and 18% rests with the top ten. The V and J genes are TRBV7-6 and TRBJ1-5, with no clear D. Source material: CD8+ T cells from PBMCs. The origin of this receptor is a human donor in good health (CMV status not recorded). Some clones in this sample may be carry-over from other donors' samples. The DNA of the CDR3 is TGTGCCAGCAGCTTAGGTGGGCCTCGGCAGCCCCAGCATTTT. It encodes CASSLGGPRQPQHF.